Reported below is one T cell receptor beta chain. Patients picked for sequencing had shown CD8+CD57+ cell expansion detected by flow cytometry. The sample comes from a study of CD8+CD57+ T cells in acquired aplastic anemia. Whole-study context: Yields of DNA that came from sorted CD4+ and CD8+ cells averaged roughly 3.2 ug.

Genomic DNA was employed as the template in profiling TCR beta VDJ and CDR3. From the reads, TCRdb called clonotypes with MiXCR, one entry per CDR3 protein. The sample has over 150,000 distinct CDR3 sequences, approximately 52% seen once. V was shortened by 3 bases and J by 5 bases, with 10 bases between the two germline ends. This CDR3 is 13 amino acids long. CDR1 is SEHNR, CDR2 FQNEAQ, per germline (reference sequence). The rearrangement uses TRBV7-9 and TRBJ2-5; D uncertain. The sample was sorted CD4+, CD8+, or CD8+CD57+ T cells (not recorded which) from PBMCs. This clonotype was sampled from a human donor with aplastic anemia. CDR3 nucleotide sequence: TGTGCCAGCAGCTTGTGGGCGTGGGAGACCCAGTACTTC. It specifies CASSLWAWETQYF.